The 24 T cell receptor beta chains below all came from one sample that was sequenced in a study of beta chain features in type 1 diabetes. Broader study findings: The study found moderately but significantly shorter TCRB CDR3s in all four CD4+ subsets of Type 1 diabetes patients.

These receptors' targets are unknown. The entirety of the isolated RNA underwent reverse transcription, so expressed TCRB transcripts were sequenced. The repertoire was sequenced with immunoSEQ multiplex PCR; TCRdb's copy has only in-frame clones and lacks some. The data contain around 250,000 clones, roughly 22% of them seen just once; the ten biggest clones take up more than 0.025%. The sequencing input was naive CD4+ T cells from blood. The source of these receptors is a woman aged 40 to 50 with type 1 diabetes.

The chain recombines TRBV7-9 with TRBJ1-2; D ambiguous. Germline V gives CDR1 SEHNR, CDR2 FQNEAQ (reference sequence). The CDR3 spans 14 residues. Trimming cost V 1 base and J 5 bases, with 11 bases left between them. CDR3 DNA sequence: TGTGCCAGCAGCTTAGAGCGGTTGGGGTATGGCTACACCTTC. It is translated as CASSLERLGYGYTF.

The rearrangement uses TRBV5-1 and TRBJ2-7; D perhaps matches TRBD2 (6 bases). Germline values: CDR1 SGHRS, CDR2 YFSETQ. With 0 bases removed from V and 3 bases from J, the gap between germline ends came to 7 bases. The CDR3 loop spans 13 amino acids. The CDR3 DNA is TGCGCCAGCAGCTTGGCCGGGAGCTACGAGCAGTACTTC. Translating it yields CASSLAGSYEQYF.

This clone has only a few counts. V gene TRBV14 combines with J gene TRBJ2-7; a weak D match, TRBD2 (5 bases). The length of the CDR3 is 15 residues. The V gene's germline CDR1 is SGHDN and CDR2 FVKESK. The ends were cut back, 4 bases at V and 0 bases at J, with 13 bases in the middle. CDR3 loop: CASSLGILGSYEQYF. The CDR3 nucleotides read TGTGCCAGCAGCCTCGGGATCTTGGGCTCCTACGAGCAGTACTTC.

The sample holds a few counts of this clone. This CDR3 is CASSRRQGQASTDTQYF. Written as DNA, the CDR3 is TGCGCCAGCAGTCGGCGCCAAGGACAGGCTAGCACAGATACGCAGTATTTT. The chain couples TRBV23-1 to TRBJ2-3; 7 nucleotides match TRBD1. TRBV23-1 is designated an ORF whose function remains uncertain. V trimming: 4 bases; J trimming: 0 bases; junction bases outside the gene matches: 10. CDR3 size: 17 residues.

A few counts support this clone. The chain couples TRBV5-4 to TRBJ2-7; 7 positions agree with TRBD2. V shed 4 bases and J 2 bases; nucleotides not matched to a gene: 3. This CDR3 comprises 13 residues. The germline gives CDR1 SGHNT, CDR2 YYREEE (reference sequence). The CDR3 nucleotides read TGTGCCAGCAGCACGGGGACTACCTACGAGCAGTACTTC. This translates into CASSTGTTYEQYF.

This chain uses TRBV5-4 with TRBJ2-5, with a weak D call TRBD2 (6 bases). This CDR3 spans 15 amino acids. Deletions cut 4 bases from V and 3 bases from J, with 16 bases between. Germline V lookup: CDR1 SGHNT, CDR2 YYREEE (reference sequence). The CDR3 reads CASSLGRPIKETQYF. CDR3 in DNA: TGTGCCAGCAGCCTCGGGAGACCGATTAAAGAGACCCAGTACTTC.

In this sample, this clone turned up a few times. The rearrangement uses TRBV2 and TRBJ1-5, with 7 bases that match TRBD1. This CDR3 spans 13 amino acids. The germline V gene encodes CDR1 SNHLY and CDR2 FYNNEI. After removal of 5 bases from V and 7 bases from J, the junction contained 5 bases not matched to a gene. The CDR3 protein is CASSTQGSQPQHF. Written as DNA, the CDR3 is TGTGCCAGCAGTACACAGGGGAGCCAGCCCCAGCATTTT.

The chain combines TRBV6-5 with TRBJ1-4, with D tentatively TRBD1 (5 bases). Trimming cost V 4 bases and J 11 bases, with 17 bases left between them. The CDR3 sequence is 14 residues long. Germline V gene lookup returns CDR1 MNHEY and CDR2 SVGAGI. CDR3 bases: TGTGCCAGCAGTTCCCGGGACTGGAGAGACAAACTGTTTTTT. Amino acid sequence: CASSSRDWRDKLFF.

The chain has TRBV10-3 and TRBJ2-7; 7 bases line up with TRBD1. V gave up 5 bases and J gave up 3 bases; unmatched junction bases: 7. The germline CDR1 and CDR2 sequences are ENHRY and SYGVKD. The length of the CDR3 is 14 residues. The CDR3 DNA sequence: TGTGCCATCAGTCAGACCGGGACAGACTACGAGCAGTACTTC. Its translation is CAISQTGTDYEQYF.

The chain recombines TRBV4-3 with TRBJ1-5; D may be TRBD1 (5 bases). CDR1 and CDR2 from the germline V gene are LGHNA and YSLEER. The length of the CDR3 is 15 residues. Between the trimmed V and J ends, which lost 0 bases and 7 bases, there was a span of 13 bases. In DNA, the CDR3 is TGCGCCAGCAGCCAAGATCGGCAGGGCACACAGCCCCAGCATTTT. It codes for CASSQDRQGTQPQHF.

This clone has more than one count but fewer than ten. This chain uses TRBV25-1 with TRBJ2-7; D might be TRBD1 (6 bases). Trimming removed 1 base from V and 3 bases from J, with 10 bases in between. CDR1 MGHDK and CDR2 SYGVNS come from the germline V gene. The CDR3 has 14 amino acids. CDR3 nucleotides: TGTGCCAGCAGTGAATCAGGGGCCTACTACGAGCAGTACTTC. It encodes CASSESGAYYEQYF.

This clone came up a few times. CDR3 in DNA: TGCGCCAGCAGCCAAGGGGGCACACCCACCCAAGAGACCCAGTACTTC. This gives the protein CASSQGGTPTQETQYF. This chain connects TRBV4-1 to TRBJ2-5; TRBD1 might be the D (5 bases). The CDR3 extends over 16 amino acids. The V end lost 1 base, the J end lost 1 base, and 13 bases lay between the germline ends. The V gene's germline CDR1 is MGHRA and CDR2 YSYEKL.

The chain couples TRBV2 to TRBJ2-3; TRBD1 aligns across 8 bases. The CDR3 has 15 amino acids. CDR1 and CDR2 (germline): SNHLY, FYNNEI. Germline trimming cut 6 bases from V and 1 base from J; bases unmatched to any gene: 6. The CDR3 nucleotides are TGTGCCAGCAGCGCTCGGACAGGGCGCACAGATACGCAGTATTTT. This encodes CASSARTGRTDTQYF.

In this sample, this clone turned up a few times. The rearrangement joins TRBV7-2 to TRBJ2-7; TRBD2 aligns across 7 bases. With 3 bases clipped from V and 0 bases from J, the junction kept 8 bases outside the gene matches. The germline V gene has CDR1 SGHTA and CDR2 FQGNSA. The CDR3 covers 16 residues. The CDR3 loop reads CASSLTSGALSYEQYF. CDR3 DNA: TGTGCCAGCAGCTTGACGAGCGGGGCTCTCTCCTACGAGCAGTACTTC.

The chain couples TRBV6-5 to TRBJ2-3; tentative D call: TRBD2 (5 bases). CDR3 length: 12 residues. V lost 8 bases, J lost 0 bases, and 6 bases lay in between. The germline gives CDR1 MNHEY, CDR2 SVGAGI. The CDR3 nucleotides are TGTGCCAGCCGGGATAGCACAGATACGCAGTATTTT. Residues: CASRDSTDTQYF.

This clone occurred a few times. This sequence joins TRBV9 and TRBJ1-1, with D unresolved. This CDR3 contains 14 residues. CDR1 SGDLS and CDR2 YYNGEE come from the germline V gene. V dropped 4 bases and J dropped 6 bases, with 16 bases sitting between them. The CDR3 loop reads CASSPLSTNPEAFF. CDR3 sequence (DNA): TGTGCCAGCAGCCCCTTGTCAACAAACCCTGAAGCTTTCTTT.

This rearrangement joins TRBV7-2 to TRBJ1-1, with D possibly being TRBD1 (5 bases). CDR3 size: 14 residues. Germline loops: CDR1 SGHTA, CDR2 FQGNSA. V lost 3 bases and J 2 bases, leaving 10 bases between the germline ends. In DNA form, the CDR3 reads TGTGCCAGCAGCTTCGGGGGACGCAACACTGAAGCTTTCTTT. Its protein is CASSFGGRNTEAFF.

The chain couples TRBV7-9 to TRBJ2-1, with TRBD2 matching 11 bases. CDR3 length: 15 residues. The V and J ends lost 3 bases and 7 bases, in that order; junction bases with no gene match: 5. In germline, CDR1 is SEHNR, CDR2 FQNEAQ (reference sequence). The CDR3 DNA follows: TGTGCCAGCAGCTTTGGTAGCGGGGGGGAAAATGAGCAGTTCTTC. Its translation is CASSFGSGGENEQFF.

This clone was seen more than once but under ten times. The rearrangement joins TRBV7-9 to TRBJ1-1, with 7 bases identical to TRBD1. This CDR3 region has 15 residues. The V gene's germline CDR1 is SEHNR and CDR2 FQNEAQ (reference sequence). Trimming took 4 bases from V and 1 from J; bases not matched to a gene: 6. In DNA, the CDR3 is TGTGCCAGCAGCTCCCGGCGGGACAGGAACACTGAAGCTTTCTTT. Protein: CASSSRRDRNTEAFF.

This clone has only a few counts. This sequence joins TRBV5-6 and TRBJ2-7; D may be TRBD1 (5 bases). The V and J ends lost 1 base and 4 bases respectively, with 12 bases between them. The CDR3 has 14 residues. The germline CDR1 and CDR2 sequences are SGHDT and YYEEEE. The CDR3 is CASSLWAGKYEQYF. The CDR3 region has the DNA TGTGCCAGCAGCTTGTGGGCAGGGAAATACGAGCAGTACTTC.

There are a few counts of this clone. This rearrangement joins TRBV7-8 to TRBJ2-3, with TRBD1 as a possible D gene (5 bases). Germline CDR1 SGHVS, CDR2 FQNEAQ. V lost 3 bases and J lost 2, with 9 bases in between. The CDR3 is 14 amino acids. DNA for the CDR3: TGTGCCAGCAGCTTCGGACACTTCACAGATACGCAGTATTTT. Protein sequence: CASSFGHFTDTQYF. Filled out from reference TRBV7-8 and TRBJ2-3, the complete variable domain reads GAGVSQSPRYKVAKRGQDVALRCDPISGHVSLFWYQQALGQGPEFLTYFQNEAQLDKSGLPSDRFFAERPEGSVSTLKIQRTQQEDSAVYLCASSFGHFTDTQYFGPGTRLTVL.

The chain is built from TRBV28 and TRBJ2-1; 7 bases are a match to TRBD2. V lost 6 bases and J lost 0; bases outside the gene matches: 8. Germline V lookup: CDR1 MDHEN, CDR2 SYDVKM. This CDR3 comprises 16 residues. CDR3 sequence reads: CASSTGLFYSYNEQFF. The DNA of the CDR3 is TGTGCCAGCAGCACGGGACTATTCTACTCCTACAATGAGCAGTTCTTC. The variable domain in full, completed from reference TRBV28 and TRBJ2-1, reads DVKVTQSSRYLVKRTGEKVFLECVQDMDHENMFWYRQDPGLGLRLIYFSYDVKMKEKGDIPEGYSVSREKKERFSLILESASTNQTSMYLCASSTGLFYSYNEQFFGPGTRLTVL.

A few counts support this clone. The chain joins TRBV2 to TRBJ2-1, with D possibly being TRBD1 (6 bases). CDR3 length equals 13 residues. From germline, CDR1 is SNHLY and CDR2 FYNNEI. Trimming removed 8 bases at V and 7 bases at J, with 15 bases between. CDR3 amino acids: CASSNRVENEQFF. The CDR3 DNA follows: TGTGCCAGCTCCAACAGGGTTGAGAATGAGCAGTTCTTC.

This clone turned up a few times. CDR3 sequence reads: CASPPPEVFYGYTF. The CDR3 DNA reads as TGTGCCAGCCCACCCCCGGAGGTCTTCTATGGCTACACCTTC. The chain carries TRBV7-9 and TRBJ1-2, with D uncertain. Germline assignment: CDR1 SEHNR and CDR2 FQNEAQ (reference sequence). The length of the CDR3 is 14 residues. V was cut by 8 bases and J by 4 bases, with 17 bases left in between.